This T cell receptor beta chain was sequenced for a study of early T cells in non-severe SARS-CoV-2 infection. General study points: Anti-spike CD8 responses were favored in VDJdb matching, and private and CD4 specificities were missed.

Individual cDNA molecules received unique molecular identifiers. Using its own MiXCR run on the 5' RACE reads, TCRdb lists one record per CDR3 protein. The repertoire holds about 80,000 distinct CDR3 sequences, with roughly 12% as singletons. Ten or more counts support this clonotype. Its matching antigen is unknown. The CDR3 loop spans 15 amino acids. V shed 6 bases and J 2 bases; nucleotides not matched to a gene: 3. V usage is TRBV12-3 or TRBV12-4 and J usage is TRBJ2-1; TRBD2 matches at 11 bases. This sequence originates from an adult who was a healthcare worker with PCR-confirmed SARS-CoV-2 infection or an uninfected control (not recorded which). The donor label of this sample is uncertain. Specimen: whole blood, collected at baseline. Here the CDR3 reads CASSRSGRAYNEQFF. DNA for the CDR3: TGTGCCAGCAGCCGTAGCGGGAGGGCCTACAATGAGCAGTTCTTC.